This is a list of T cell receptor beta chains from one sample in a study of blood T cell repertoires in COVID-19. The data were produced by immunoSEQ multiplex PCR, yet TCRdb's version contains in-frame clones alone and is incomplete. The profile shows 45,000 or so clones, nearly 80% of them singletons. Sequencing was performed on peripheral blood. These TCRs come from a man between 65 and 79 years old with acute or convalescent COVID-19. Both conserved end residues are part of each CDR3. The D gene is left open where the match is weak. A row's size may be missing; if present it is once, few, many or a size class.

TRBV7-9,NA,NA,TRBJ2-6,15,CASSLGFSGANVLTF,TGTGCCAGCAGCCTCGGTTTCTCTGGGGCCAACGTCCTGACTTTC
TRBV7-9,TRBD1,NA,TRBJ2-7,15,CASSGQGAISPEQYF,TGTGCCAGCAGCGGACAGGGGGCGATTTCCCCCGAGCAGTACTTC
TRBV7-9,TRBD1,once,TRBJ2-7,15,CASILSSQDRDEQYF,TGTGCCAGCATCCTTAGTAGCCAGGACAGGGACGAGCAGTACTTC
TRBV5-6,TRBD1,few,TRBJ1-2,15,CASSPTGTVLYGYTF,TGTGCCAGCAGCCCGACTGGGACAGTTCTCTATGGCTACACCTTC
TRBV10-3,NA,NA,TRBJ2-7,14,CAISESRGDYEQYF,TGTGCCATCAGTGAGAGCAGGGGAGACTACGAGCAGTACTTC
TRBV2,TRBD1,NA,TRBJ2-3,14,CASPGQGSGDTQYF,TGTGCCAGCCCGGGACAGGGGTCGGGAGATACGCAGTATTTT
TRBV7-2,TRBD1,NA,TRBJ1-1,18,CASSLEIRQGAGNTEAFF,TGTGCCAGCAGCTTAGAAATTAGACAGGGGGCCGGAAACACTGAAGCTTTCTTT
TRBV4-1,NA,NA,TRBJ1-1,16,CASSREVNRGNTEAFF,TGCGCCAGCAGCCGAGAGGTTAATCGGGGGAACACTGAAGCTTTCTTT
TRBV6-5,TRBD1,NA,TRBJ1-2,15,CASSYSSGQGGGYTF,TGTGCCAGCAGTTACTCCTCGGGACAGGGAGGTGGCTACACCTTC
TRBV7-6,NA,NA,TRBJ2-3,14,CASSVSPSTDTQYF,TGTGCCAGCAGCGTCTCCCCGAGCACAGATACGCAGTATTTT
TRBV25-1,TRBD2,NA,TRBJ2-1,16,CASSALLTSRGNEQFF,TGTGCCAGCAGTGCCCTTTTGACTAGCCGAGGGAATGAGCAGTTCTTC